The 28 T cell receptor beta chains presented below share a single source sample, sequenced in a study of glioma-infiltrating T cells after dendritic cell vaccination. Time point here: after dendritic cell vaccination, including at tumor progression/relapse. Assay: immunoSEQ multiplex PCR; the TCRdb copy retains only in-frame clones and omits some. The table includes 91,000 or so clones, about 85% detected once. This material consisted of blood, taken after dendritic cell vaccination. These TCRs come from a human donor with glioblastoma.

CDR3 loop: CASNRGSTIYF. DNA for the CDR3: TGTGCCAGTAATCGCGGTTCCACCATATATTTT. The chain recombines TRBV19 with TRBJ1-3, with D hard to call. The V gene's germline CDR1 is LNHDA and CDR2 SQIVND (reference sequence). The V end was cut by 7 bases, the J end by 9 bases, with 10 bases between. The CDR3 spans 11 residues.

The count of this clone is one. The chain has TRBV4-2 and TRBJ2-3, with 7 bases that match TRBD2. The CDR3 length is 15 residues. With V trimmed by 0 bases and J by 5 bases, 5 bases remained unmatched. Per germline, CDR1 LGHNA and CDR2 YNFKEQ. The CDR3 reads CASSQESGVGDTQYF. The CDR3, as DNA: TGTGCCAGCAGCCAAGAGAGCGGGGTTGGAGATACGCAGTATTTT.

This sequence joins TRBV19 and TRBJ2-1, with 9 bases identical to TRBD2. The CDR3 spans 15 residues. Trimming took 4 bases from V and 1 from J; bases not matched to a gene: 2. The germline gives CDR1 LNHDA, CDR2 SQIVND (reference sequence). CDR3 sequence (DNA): TGTGCCAGTAGTACCCTAGCGGGATCCTACAATGAGCAGTTCTTC. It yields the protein CASSTLAGSYNEQFF.

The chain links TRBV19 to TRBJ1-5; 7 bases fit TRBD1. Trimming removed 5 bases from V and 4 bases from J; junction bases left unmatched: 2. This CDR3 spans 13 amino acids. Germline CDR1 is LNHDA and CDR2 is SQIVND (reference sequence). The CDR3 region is CASSPQGNQPQHF. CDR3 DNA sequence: TGTGCCAGTAGTCCACAGGGGAATCAGCCCCAGCATTTT.

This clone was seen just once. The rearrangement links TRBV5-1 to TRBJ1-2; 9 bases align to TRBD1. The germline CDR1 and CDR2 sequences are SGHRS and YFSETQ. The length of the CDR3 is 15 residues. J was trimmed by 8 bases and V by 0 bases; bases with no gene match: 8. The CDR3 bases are TGCGCCAGCAGCTTGGGGGGACAGGGTATACGCGGCTACACCTTC. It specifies CASSLGGQGIRGYTF.

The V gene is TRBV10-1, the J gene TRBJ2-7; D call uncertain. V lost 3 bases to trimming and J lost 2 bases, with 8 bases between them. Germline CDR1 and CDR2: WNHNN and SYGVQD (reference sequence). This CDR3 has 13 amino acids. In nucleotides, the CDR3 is TGCGCCAGCAGTGATAATATTCCCTACGAGCAGTACTTC. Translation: CASSDNIPYEQYF.

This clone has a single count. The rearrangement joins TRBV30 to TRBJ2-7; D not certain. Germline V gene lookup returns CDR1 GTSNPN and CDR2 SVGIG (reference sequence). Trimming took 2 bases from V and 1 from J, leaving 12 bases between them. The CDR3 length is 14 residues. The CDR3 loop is CAWSLSLGSYEQYF. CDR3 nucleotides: TGTGCCTGGAGTCTTTCTCTAGGTTCCTACGAGCAGTACTTC.

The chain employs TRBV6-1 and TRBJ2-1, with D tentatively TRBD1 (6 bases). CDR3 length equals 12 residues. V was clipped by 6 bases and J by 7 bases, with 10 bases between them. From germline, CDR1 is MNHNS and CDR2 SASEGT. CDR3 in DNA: TGTGCCAGCAGACAGGGTAGGAATGAGCAGTTCTTC. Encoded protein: CASRQGRNEQFF.

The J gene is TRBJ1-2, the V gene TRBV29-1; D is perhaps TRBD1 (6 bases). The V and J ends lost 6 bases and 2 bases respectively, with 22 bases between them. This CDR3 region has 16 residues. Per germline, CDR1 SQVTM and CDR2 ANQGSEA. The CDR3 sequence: CSVNLDSSPTNYGYTF. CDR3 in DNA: TGCAGCGTAAACCTGGACAGTTCACCAACCAACTATGGCTACACCTTC.

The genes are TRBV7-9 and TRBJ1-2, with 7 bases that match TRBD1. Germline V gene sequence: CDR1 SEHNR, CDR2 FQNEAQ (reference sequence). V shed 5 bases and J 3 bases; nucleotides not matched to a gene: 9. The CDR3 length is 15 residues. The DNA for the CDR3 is TGTGCCAGCAGCCCCCCCCGGGACAGTTACTATGGCTACACCTTC. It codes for CASSPPRDSYYGYTF.

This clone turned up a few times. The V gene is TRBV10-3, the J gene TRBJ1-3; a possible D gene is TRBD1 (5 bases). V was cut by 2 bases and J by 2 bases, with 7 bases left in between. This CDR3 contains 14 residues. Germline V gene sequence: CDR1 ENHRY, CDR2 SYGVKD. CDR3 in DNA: TGTGCCATCAGTGAGGTCAGGGCTGGAAACACCATATATTTT. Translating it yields CAISEVRAGNTIYF.

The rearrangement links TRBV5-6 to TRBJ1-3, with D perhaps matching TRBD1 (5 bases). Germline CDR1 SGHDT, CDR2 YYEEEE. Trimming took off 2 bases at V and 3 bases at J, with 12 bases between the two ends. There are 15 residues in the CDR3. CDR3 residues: CASSFSMTDGNTIYF. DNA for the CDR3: TGTGCCAGCAGCTTCTCGATGACAGATGGAAACACCATATATTTT.

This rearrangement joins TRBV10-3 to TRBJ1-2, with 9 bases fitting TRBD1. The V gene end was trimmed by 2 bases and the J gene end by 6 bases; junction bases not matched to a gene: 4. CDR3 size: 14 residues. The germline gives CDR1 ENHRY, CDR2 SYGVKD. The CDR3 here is CAISEPWTGDGYTF. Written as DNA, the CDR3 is TGTGCCATCAGTGAGCCCTGGACAGGGGATGGCTACACCTTC.

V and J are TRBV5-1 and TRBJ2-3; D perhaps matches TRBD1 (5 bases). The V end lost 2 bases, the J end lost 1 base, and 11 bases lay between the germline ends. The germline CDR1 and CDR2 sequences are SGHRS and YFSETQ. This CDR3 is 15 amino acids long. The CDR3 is CASSFGTTGTDTQYF. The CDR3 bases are TGCGCCAGCAGCTTCGGAACGACAGGCACAGATACGCAGTATTTT.

The CDR3 DNA sequence: TGCGCCAGCAGCCCGGGAGTAGCCATCGATGAGCAGTTCTTC. Protein product: CASSPGVAIDEQFF. The chain links TRBV5-1 to TRBJ2-1, with D maybe TRBD2 (6 bases). The CDR3 extends over 14 amino acids. Germline V gene lookup returns CDR1 SGHRS and CDR2 YFSETQ. V was trimmed by 4 bases and J by 8 bases, leaving 16 bases between them. Supplemented by reference TRBV5-1 and TRBJ2-1, the full variable domain reads KAGVTQTPRYLIKTRGQQVTLSCSPISGHRSVSWYQQTPGQGLQFLFEYFSETQRNKGNFPGRFSGRQFSNSRSEMNVSTLELGDSALYLCASSPGVAIDEQFFGPGTRLTVL.

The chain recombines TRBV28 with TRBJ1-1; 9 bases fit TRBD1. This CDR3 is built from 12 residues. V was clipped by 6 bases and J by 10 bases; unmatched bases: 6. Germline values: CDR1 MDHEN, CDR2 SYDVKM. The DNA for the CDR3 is TGTGCCAGCAGGGGGACAGGGCTAGGAGCTTTCTTT. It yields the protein CASRGTGLGAFF.

CDR3 coding DNA: TGTGCCAGCAGACAGGGGGCGATAGGGAATGAGCAGTTCTTC. It yields the protein CASRQGAIGNEQFF. V is TRBV7-2 and J is TRBJ2-1; 9 bases are shared with TRBD1. This CDR3 spans 14 amino acids. The V gene end was trimmed by 6 bases and the J gene end by 7 bases; junction bases not matched to a gene: 7. Germline V gives CDR1 SGHTA, CDR2 FQGNSA.

CDR3 in DNA: TGCGCCAGCAGCCAAGCCGGGACTAGGATTAGCGGGGAGCTGTTTTTT. Amino acid sequence: CASSQAGTRISGELFF. V and J are TRBV4-1 and TRBJ2-2; TRBD2 matches at 8 bases. In germline, CDR1 is MGHRA, CDR2 YSYEKL. The CDR3 has 16 residues. The trim removed 1 base at V and 7 bases at J, leaving 8 bases unmatched.

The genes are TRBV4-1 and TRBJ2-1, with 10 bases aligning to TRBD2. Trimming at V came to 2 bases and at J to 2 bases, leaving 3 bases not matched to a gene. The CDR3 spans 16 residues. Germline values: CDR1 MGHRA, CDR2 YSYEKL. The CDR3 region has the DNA TGCGCCAGCAGCCAACAGAGCGGGAGGGCCTACAATGAGCAGTTCTTC. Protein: CASSQQSGRAYNEQFF.

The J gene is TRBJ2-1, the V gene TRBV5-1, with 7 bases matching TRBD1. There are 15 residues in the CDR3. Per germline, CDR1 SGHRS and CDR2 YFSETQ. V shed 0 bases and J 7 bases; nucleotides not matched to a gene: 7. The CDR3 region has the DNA TGCGCCAGCAGCTTGGGTGGCAGGGGGTGGAATGAGCAGTTCTTC. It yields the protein CASSLGGRGWNEQFF.

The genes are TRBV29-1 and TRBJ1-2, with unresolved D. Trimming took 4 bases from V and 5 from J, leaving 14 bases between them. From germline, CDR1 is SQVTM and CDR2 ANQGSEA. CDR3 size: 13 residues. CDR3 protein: CSVAPGSGYGYTF. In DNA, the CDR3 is TGCAGCGTTGCGCCGGGCTCGGGATATGGCTACACCTTC.

CDR3 residues: CAWSVRQGWEKLFF. The CDR3 DNA is TGTGCCTGGAGTGTTCGACAGGGGTGGGAAAAACTGTTTTTT. This chain links TRBV30 with TRBJ1-4, with 8 bases matching TRBD1. Germline CDR1 is GTSNPN and CDR2 is SVGIG (reference sequence). V lost 0 bases and J lost 8; bases outside the gene matches: 5. CDR3 length: 14 amino acids. Based on the CDR3 plus reference TRBV30 and TRBJ1-4, the full variable domain is SQTIHQWPATLVQPVGSPLSLECTVEGTSNPNLYWYRQAAGRGLQLLFYSVGIGQISSEVPQNLSASRPQDRQFILSSKKLLLSDSGFYLCAWSVRQGWEKLFFGSGTQLSVL.

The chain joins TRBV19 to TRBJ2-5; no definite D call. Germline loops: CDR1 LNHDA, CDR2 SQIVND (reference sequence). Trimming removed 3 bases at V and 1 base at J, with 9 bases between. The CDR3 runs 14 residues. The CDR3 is CASSILYSQETQYF. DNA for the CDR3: TGTGCCAGTAGTATTCTCTACTCCCAAGAGACCCAGTACTTC. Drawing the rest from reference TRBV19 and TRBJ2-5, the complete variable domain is DGGITQSPKYLFRKEGQNVTLSCEQNLNHDAMYWYRQDPGQGLRLIYYSQIVNDFQKGDIAEGYSVSREKKESFPLTVTSAQKNPTAFYLCASSILYSQETQYFGPGTRLLVL.

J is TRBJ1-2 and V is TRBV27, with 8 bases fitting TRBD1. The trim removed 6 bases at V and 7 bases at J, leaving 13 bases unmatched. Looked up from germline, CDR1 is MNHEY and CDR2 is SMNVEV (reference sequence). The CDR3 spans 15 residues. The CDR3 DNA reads TGTGCCAGCAGGGGAAGCCTCCAGGGGGCTGGTGGCTACACCTTC. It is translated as CASRGSLQGAGGYTF.

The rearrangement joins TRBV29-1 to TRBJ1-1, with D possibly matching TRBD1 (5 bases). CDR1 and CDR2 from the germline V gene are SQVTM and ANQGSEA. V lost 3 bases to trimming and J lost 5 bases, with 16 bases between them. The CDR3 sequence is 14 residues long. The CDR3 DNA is TGCAGCGTTGAGGAGGGGACCGTCAATACTGAAGCTTTCTTT. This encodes CSVEEGTVNTEAFF.

CDR3 sequence: CASSSELQGTNEKLFF. The CDR3 nucleotides are TGTGCCAGCAGTTCTGAACTTCAGGGAACTAATGAAAAACTGTTTTTT. V usage is TRBV28 and J usage is TRBJ1-4; tentative D call: TRBD1 (5 bases). Germline V CDR1 and CDR2: MDHEN, SYDVKM. This CDR3 contains 16 residues. V dropped 4 bases and J dropped 1 base, with 13 bases sitting between them.

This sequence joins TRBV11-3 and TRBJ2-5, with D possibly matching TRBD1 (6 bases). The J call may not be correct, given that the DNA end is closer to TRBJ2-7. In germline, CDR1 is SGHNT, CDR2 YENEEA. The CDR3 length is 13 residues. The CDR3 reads CASSLMTGNEQYF. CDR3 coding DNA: TGTGCCAGCAGCTTGATGACAGGTAACGAGCAGTACTTC.

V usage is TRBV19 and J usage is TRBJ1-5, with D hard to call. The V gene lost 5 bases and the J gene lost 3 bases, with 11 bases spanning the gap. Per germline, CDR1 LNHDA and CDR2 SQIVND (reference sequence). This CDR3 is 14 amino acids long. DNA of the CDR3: TGTGCCAGTAGTTTTACCACTATCAATCAGCCCCAGCATTTT. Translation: CASSFTTINQPQHF.